The present T cell receptor (beta chain) was sequenced within a study of shared clonotypes between healthy human individuals. The ends were cut back, 3 bases at V and 2 bases at J, with 10 bases in the middle. The CDR3 is 14 amino acids. Germline V gene sequence: CDR1 LNHDA, CDR2 SQIVND (reference sequence). In the case of this clone: This specimen includes other DNA sequences encoding the same CDR3.

The assay was immunoSEQ multiplex PCR, and TCRdb's table has in-frame clones only and misses some. The sample gives over a million clones, 65% to 75% of which show up once; approximately 1.5% is in the top ten. This chain uses TRBV19 with TRBJ1-1, with D perhaps TRBD1 (5 bases). This sequence originates from a man aged 18 to 30 in good health. Sequencing was carried out using memory CD4+ T cells sorted from blood. Subset noted: CD45RA-negative fraction. The CDR3: CASSIQGGNTEAFF. CDR3 DNA sequence: TGTGCCAGTAGTATCCAGGGTGGAAACACTGAAGCTTTCTTT.